The 32 T cell receptor beta chains in this list originate from one sample, sequenced in a study of regulatory T cells in long-lasting Graves disease. The time point is: newly diagnosed GD, antithyroid drugs for less than 3 months. PBMCs provided the RNA from which the TCR library was made. To make TCR beta libraries, researchers used iRepertoire HTBI primers and Arm-PCR of CDR3 regions. One entry per CDR3 protein results from TCRdb running MiXCR on the multiplex PCR reads. The table lists over 500,000 distinct CDR3 sequences, 15% to 20% of them singletons. These same records also appear under a second study, on T cells in Graves' hyperthyroidism and ophthalmopathy.

Sequencing was performed on peripheral blood mononuclear cells (PBMCs), taken at new diagnosis, from a patient treated with antithyroid drugs. The receptor source for this set is a woman under 40 with Graves disease.

This clonotype showed up many times. The chain couples TRBV6-1 to TRBJ1-4; D is possibly TRBD1 (6 bases). Trimming took 6 bases from V and 0 from J, leaving 14 bases between them. The CDR3 consists of 16 residues. CDR1 is MNHNS, CDR2 SASEGT, per germline. The CDR3 sequence: CASRATGVATNEKLFF. CDR3 nucleotide sequence: TGTGCCAGCAGGGCGACAGGTGTTGCAACTAATGAAAAACTGTTTTTT.

In its sample, this clonotype was seen a few times. A junction boundary mismatches the germline segment, possibly from a read error. The genes are TRBV7-7 and TRBJ2-5, with a weak D call TRBD2 (5 bases). Germline values: CDR1 SSHAT, CDR2 FNYEAQ (reference sequence). The CDR3 length is 17 residues. The CDR3 DNA reads as TGTGCTAGCAGCTTAGGAGGTTGGCGGACTTACCAAGAGACCCAGTACTTC. The encoded protein is CASSLGGWRTYQETQYF.

This clonotype was picked up a small number of times. The J gene is TRBJ2-6, the V gene TRBV24-1, with TRBD1 matching over 10 bases. J lost 1 base, V lost 3 bases, and 5 bases had no gene match. The V gene's germline CDR1 is KGHDR and CDR2 SFDVKD. The length of the CDR3 is 18 residues. The DNA for the CDR3 is TGTGCCACCAGTGATCCCCCGGGACAGGGGTCTGGGGCCAACGTCCTGACTTTC. Residues: CATSDPPGQGSGANVLTF.

This clonotype has more than one count but fewer than ten. The chain uses TRBV18 and TRBJ1-1; 8 positions agree with TRBD1. V dropped 1 base and J dropped 10; count of bases not matched to a gene: 14. The V gene's germline CDR1 is KGHSH and CDR2 LQKENI. The CDR3 sequence is 16 residues long. The CDR3 DNA reads as TGTGCCAGCTCACCACTCTCGGGACAGGTGTTGATAGGAGCTTTCTTT. Amino acid sequence: CASSPLSGQVLIGAFF.

This clonotype was counted many times. The J gene is TRBJ2-3, the V gene TRBV7-9; TRBD2 matches at 12 bases. The CDR3 spans 14 residues. V dropped 5 bases and J dropped 10; count of bases not matched to a gene: 7. Germline loops: CDR1 SEHNR, CDR2 FQNEAQ (reference sequence). For the CDR3, the DNA is TGTGCCAGCAGCCAGACTAGCGGGAGACGTTCGCAGTATTTT. Protein sequence: CASSQTSGRRSQYF.

There are many counts of this clonotype. V gene TRBV7-2 combines with J gene TRBJ1-1, with TRBD1 matching over 9 bases. The germline gives CDR1 SGHTA, CDR2 FQGNSA. The CDR3 spans 18 residues. V gave up 0 bases and J gave up 1 base; unmatched junction bases: 9. The CDR3 is CASSLASQGAYGNTEAFF. CDR3 sequence (DNA): TGTGCCAGCAGCTTAGCGTCACAGGGGGCGTACGGGAACACTGAAGCTTTCTTT.

There are a few counts of this clonotype. This sequence joins TRBV5-1 and TRBJ2-2; D may be TRBD2 (5 bases). V shed 4 bases and J shed 2 bases, with 15 bases lying between them. From germline, CDR1 is SGHRS and CDR2 YFSETQ. This CDR3 region has 16 residues. The CDR3 spells CASSGESGTNTGELFF. DNA of the CDR3: TGCGCCAGCAGCGGGGAAAGCGGCACTAACACCGGGGAGCTGTTTTTT.

This clonotype was found many times. This rearrangement joins TRBV20-1 to TRBJ2-3, with a possible D match to TRBD1 (5 bases). The germline V gene has CDR1 DFQATT and CDR2 SNEGSKA (reference sequence). This CDR3 has 16 amino acids. V was clipped by 0 bases and J by 4 bases, with 17 bases between them. The CDR3 nucleotides read TGCAGTGCTAGAGACCCCCGGGTCTCAGGGTCAGATACGCAGTATTTT. Protein product: CSARDPRVSGSDTQYF.

This sequence joins TRBV5-5 and TRBJ1-2; 8 bases line up with TRBD1. Germline CDR1 SGHKS, CDR2 YYEKEE (reference sequence). V lost 0 bases to trimming and J lost 4 bases; unmatched junction nucleotides: 8. The CDR3 has 16 residues. This chain's CDR3 is CASSLAGTGTTYGYTF. The DNA for the CDR3 is TGTGCCAGCAGCTTGGCCGGGACAGGAACTACCTATGGCTACACCTTC.

This clonotype was counted at least ten times. CDR3 loop: CASSLWGTVAGEGTDTQYF. CDR3 coding DNA: TGTGCCAGCAGTTTATGGGGAACAGTAGCGGGAGAAGGTACAGATACGCAGTATTTT. This sequence joins TRBV28 and TRBJ2-3, with 9 bases lining up with TRBD2. V was clipped by 0 bases and J by 3 bases; unmatched bases: 13. This CDR3 contains 19 residues. Germline CDR1 reads MDHEN; CDR2 reads SYDVKM.

The chain links TRBV18 to TRBJ2-1; D is perhaps TRBD1 or TRBD2 (5 bases each). Germline V gives CDR1 KGHSH, CDR2 LQKENI. The CDR3 has 13 amino acids. V lost 3 bases, J lost 12 bases, and 15 bases lay in between. The CDR3 protein is CASSPDLRERQFF. CDR3 DNA: TGTGCCAGCTCACCTGATCTCAGGGAGCGGCAGTTCTTC.

The chain uses TRBV9 and TRBJ2-2; 7 nucleotides align to TRBD1. The germline gives CDR1 SGDLS, CDR2 YYNGEE. The CDR3 has 15 residues. V was pared by 3 bases and J by 3 bases, with 5 bases of the junction left unmatched. The CDR3 nucleotides read TGTGCCAGCAGCGCCGAGACAGGGTACACCGGGGAGCTGTTTTTT. Its protein is CASSAETGYTGELFF.

In its sample, this clonotype was seen many times. The V call is TRBV28, the J call TRBJ1-4; possibly TRBD1 for D (5 bases). Trimming pared 2 bases from V and 1 base from J, leaving 11 bases between. The V gene's germline CDR1 is MDHEN and CDR2 SYDVKM. The CDR3 length is 16 residues. CDR3 protein: CASSLRGRVTNEKLFF. Here the CDR3 DNA reads TGTGCCAGCAGTTTACGGGGGAGGGTAACTAATGAAAAACTGTTTTTT.

This clonotype was recorded many times. The chain recombines TRBV6-5 with TRBJ2-7; D is perhaps TRBD2 (6 bases). The germline V gene encodes CDR1 MNHEY and CDR2 SVGAGI. This CDR3 has 12 amino acids. Trimming left V 2 bases short and J 6 bases short, with 8 bases between. The CDR3 region has the DNA TGTGCCAGCAGTTACGCGGGGTCCGAGCAGTACTTC. Its translation is CASSYAGSEQYF.

The chain combines TRBV9 with TRBJ1-1; possibly TRBD1 for D (6 bases). V shed 0 bases and J shed 11 bases, with 14 bases lying between them. The CDR3 contains 13 residues. Germline lookup yields CDR1 SGDLS and CDR2 YYNGEE. Written as DNA, the CDR3 is TGTGCCAGCAGCGTAGCTTTACAGGGAACCGCTTTCTTT. Protein: CASSVALQGTAFF.

This clonotype occurred many times. The chain joins TRBV24-1 to TRBJ2-1, with D tentatively TRBD1 (5 bases). The CDR3 has 14 amino acids. V dropped 7 bases and J dropped 4 bases, with 13 bases sitting between them. Germline V gives CDR1 KGHDR, CDR2 SFDVKD. The CDR3 loop is CATRGEGAYNEQFF. The CDR3 DNA is TGTGCCACCAGGGGTGAAGGGGCGTACAATGAGCAGTTCTTC.

The chain couples TRBV9 to TRBJ1-6; D gene ambiguous. The CDR3 consists of 13 residues. CDR1 is SGDLS, CDR2 YYNGEE, per germline. V was pared by 3 bases and J by 7 bases, with 8 bases between. DNA of the CDR3: TGTGCCAGCAGCGCTAGCCCAAATTCACCCCTCCACTTT. As protein: CASSASPNSPLHF.

V gene TRBV6-2 or TRBV6-3 combines with J gene TRBJ2-3; TRBD1 matches at 7 bases. CDR3 length: 15 amino acids. Germline V gene data show CDR1 as MNHEY and CDR2 as SVGEGT. With 1 base clipped from V and 1 base from J, the junction kept 2 bases outside the gene matches. DNA of the CDR3: TGTGCCAGCAGTTACTTTGGACAGGGCACAGATACGCAGTATTTT. It encodes CASSYFGQGTDTQYF.

CDR3 sequence (DNA): TGTGCCAGCAGCTTTGCTTCTAGCGGACACTACACCTACGAGCAGTACTTC. It encodes CASSFASSGHYTYEQYF. This rearrangement joins TRBV5-5 to TRBJ2-7; 7 nucleotides align to TRBD2. The CDR3 sequence is 17 residues long. V trimming: 2 bases; J trimming: 2 bases; junction bases outside the gene matches: 13. Germline V CDR1 and CDR2: SGHKS, YYEKEE (reference sequence).

This clonotype was detected many times. For the CDR3, the DNA is TGCAGCGTTGAAGGGCCAGGGCGCTATGGCTACACCTTC. It codes for CSVEGPGRYGYTF. V gene TRBV29-1 combines with J gene TRBJ1-2, with D perhaps matching TRBD1 (5 bases). CDR3 length equals 13 residues. The V gene's germline CDR1 is SQVTM and CDR2 ANQGSEA. The V end lost 1 base, the J end lost 4 bases, and 10 bases lay between the germline ends.

V is TRBV9 and J is TRBJ2-1; tentatively, D is TRBD2 (6 bases). The CDR3 contains 15 residues. Germline loops: CDR1 SGDLS, CDR2 YYNGEE. V lost 0 bases and J lost 6, with 13 bases in between. The CDR3 DNA reads as TGTGCCAGCAGCGTAGGGATTAGCGGAAGCAATGAGCAGTTCTTC. This encodes CASSVGISGSNEQFF.

This chain uses TRBV28 with TRBJ2-7; D is undetermined. This CDR3 region has 13 residues. The germline V gene has CDR1 MDHEN and CDR2 SYDVKM. V lost 8 bases and J lost 4, with 15 bases in between. The CDR3 reads CASHTRPNYEQYF. CDR3 in DNA: TGTGCCAGCCATACCAGGCCGAATTACGAGCAGTACTTC. Full variable domain (missing parts from reference TRBV28 and TRBJ2-7): DVKVTQSSRYLVKRTGEKVFLECVQDMDHENMFWYRQDPGLGLRLIYFSYDVKMKEKGDIPEGYSVSREKKERFSLILESASTNQTSMYLCASHTRPNYEQYFGPGTRLTVT.

A few counts support this clonotype. The chain couples TRBV6-1 to TRBJ2-4; D remains unclear. Germline V gene lookup returns CDR1 MNHNS and CDR2 SASEGT. Trimming left V 7 bases short and J 8 bases short, with 9 bases between. The CDR3 contains 11 residues. The CDR3 region is CASTQWDIQYF. CDR3 sequence (DNA): TGTGCCAGCACGCAGTGGGACATTCAGTACTTC.

This chain joins TRBV6-2 or TRBV6-3 and TRBJ1-1, with TRBD1 as a possible D gene (5 bases). The germline V gene has CDR1 MNHEY and CDR2 SVGEGT. V lost 7 bases to trimming and J lost 6 bases, with 15 bases between them. This CDR3 contains 13 residues. The CDR3 sequence is CASKGVGRAEAFF. CDR3 in DNA: TGTGCCAGCAAAGGGGTGGGTCGCGCTGAAGCTTTCTTT.

The J gene is TRBJ2-1, the V gene TRBV27, with D possibly TRBD1 on 6 matching bases. The CDR3 totals 13 residues. In germline, CDR1 is MNHEY, CDR2 SMNVEV (reference sequence). Trimming removed 6 bases at V and 3 bases at J, with 9 bases between. The CDR3 DNA follows: TGTGCCAGCAGGGGGGCCCTCTACAATGAGCAGTTCTTC. Protein product: CASRGALYNEQFF.

This clonotype turned up a few times. The V and J genes are TRBV29-1 and TRBJ1-5, with D hard to call. The CDR3 spans 17 residues. The V end lost 7 bases, the J end lost 0 bases, and 22 bases lay between the germline ends. Germline V gene sequence: CDR1 SQVTM, CDR2 ANQGSEA. The CDR3 bases are TGCAGCGCAGAACCATGGACCGGATCTTATAGCAATCAGCCCCAGCATTTT. The encoded protein is CSAEPWTGSYSNQPQHF.

The CDR3 sequence: CASGPTSGRTEQYF. CDR3 DNA: TGTGCTAGTGGTCCGACTAGCGGGAGAACCGAGCAGTACTTC. The V and J genes are TRBV12-5 and TRBJ2-7, with 12 bases fitting TRBD2. Losses at the gene ends were 5 bases for V and 6 bases for J; bases not matched to a gene: 5. Germline assignment: CDR1 LGHNT and CDR2 FRNRAP. This CDR3 contains 14 residues.

The table lists this clonotype with many counts. The chain combines TRBV2 with TRBJ1-5; D is ambiguous. CDR3 length equals 12 residues. Trimming took 7 bases from V and 7 from J, leaving 11 bases between them. The germline CDR1 and CDR2 sequences are SNHLY and FYNNEI. Here the CDR3 reads CASMGQAQPQHF. The DNA for the CDR3 is TGTGCCAGCATGGGTCAGGCGCAGCCCCAGCATTTT.

About this clonotype itself: No conserved phenylalanine or tryptophan ends this CDR3, so it is likely a read error. The DNA is left out, because the CDR3 cannot be placed on it with certainty; the CDR3 is given as TCRdb lists it. This chain links TRBV7-9 with TRBJ2-7; TRBD2, the table's D call, was not compared with the DNA. CDR1 and CDR2 from the germline V gene are SEHNR and FQNEAQ (reference sequence). The CDR3 adds up to 11 amino acids, both ends counted. The CDR3 loop reads CASSSPGVVSL.

This chain connects TRBV6-1 to TRBJ1-5; the match to TRBD1 covers 7 bases. This CDR3 has 14 amino acids. Germline CDR1 reads MNHNS; CDR2 reads SASEGT. Unmatched junction bases numbered 7, after V lost 6 bases and J lost 5 bases. This chain's CDR3 is CASSKQGIDQPQHF. CDR3 DNA sequence: TGTGCCAGCAGCAAACAGGGGATTGATCAGCCCCAGCATTTT.

The table lists this clonotype with many counts. The V call is TRBV3-1, the J call TRBJ2-7; tentatively, D is TRBD1 or TRBD2 (6 bases each). This CDR3 has 16 residues. The ends were cut back, 1 base at V and 0 bases at J, with 13 bases in the middle. CDR1 is LGHDT and CDR2 is YNNKEL in the germline V gene (reference sequence). The CDR3 sequence is CASSQVGGSSSYEQYF. The DNA for the CDR3 is TGTGCCAGCAGCCAAGTGGGGGGCTCCAGCTCCTACGAGCAGTACTTC.

This clonotype was recorded at least ten times. The rearrangement links TRBV29-1 to TRBJ2-7; TRBD1 matches at 7 bases. Germline trimming cut 6 bases from V and 3 bases from J; bases unmatched to any gene: 8. This CDR3 contains 13 residues. Germline loops: CDR1 SQVTM, CDR2 ANQGSEA. The CDR3 region has the DNA TGCAGCGTCCGGGACAGACTCCTCTACGAGCAGTACTTC. Protein sequence: CSVRDRLLYEQYF.